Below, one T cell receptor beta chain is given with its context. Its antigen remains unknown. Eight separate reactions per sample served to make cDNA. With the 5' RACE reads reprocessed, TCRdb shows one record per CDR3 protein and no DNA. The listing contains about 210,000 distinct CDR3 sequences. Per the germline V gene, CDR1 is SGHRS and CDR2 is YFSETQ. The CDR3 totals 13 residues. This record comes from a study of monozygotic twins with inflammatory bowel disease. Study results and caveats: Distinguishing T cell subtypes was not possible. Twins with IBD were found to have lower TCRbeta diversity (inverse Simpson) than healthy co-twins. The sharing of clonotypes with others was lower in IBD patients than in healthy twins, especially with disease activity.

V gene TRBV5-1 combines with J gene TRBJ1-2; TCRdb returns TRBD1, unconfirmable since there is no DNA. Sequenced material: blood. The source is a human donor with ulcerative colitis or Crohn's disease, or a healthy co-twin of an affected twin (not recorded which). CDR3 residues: CASSRDRWEGYTF. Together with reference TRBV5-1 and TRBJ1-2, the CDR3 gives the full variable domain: KAGVTQTPRYLIKTRGQQVTLSCSPISGHRSVSWYQQTPGQGLQFLFEYFSETQRNKGNFPGRFSGRQFSNSRSEMNVSTLELGDSALYLCASSRDRWEGYTFGSGTRLTVV.